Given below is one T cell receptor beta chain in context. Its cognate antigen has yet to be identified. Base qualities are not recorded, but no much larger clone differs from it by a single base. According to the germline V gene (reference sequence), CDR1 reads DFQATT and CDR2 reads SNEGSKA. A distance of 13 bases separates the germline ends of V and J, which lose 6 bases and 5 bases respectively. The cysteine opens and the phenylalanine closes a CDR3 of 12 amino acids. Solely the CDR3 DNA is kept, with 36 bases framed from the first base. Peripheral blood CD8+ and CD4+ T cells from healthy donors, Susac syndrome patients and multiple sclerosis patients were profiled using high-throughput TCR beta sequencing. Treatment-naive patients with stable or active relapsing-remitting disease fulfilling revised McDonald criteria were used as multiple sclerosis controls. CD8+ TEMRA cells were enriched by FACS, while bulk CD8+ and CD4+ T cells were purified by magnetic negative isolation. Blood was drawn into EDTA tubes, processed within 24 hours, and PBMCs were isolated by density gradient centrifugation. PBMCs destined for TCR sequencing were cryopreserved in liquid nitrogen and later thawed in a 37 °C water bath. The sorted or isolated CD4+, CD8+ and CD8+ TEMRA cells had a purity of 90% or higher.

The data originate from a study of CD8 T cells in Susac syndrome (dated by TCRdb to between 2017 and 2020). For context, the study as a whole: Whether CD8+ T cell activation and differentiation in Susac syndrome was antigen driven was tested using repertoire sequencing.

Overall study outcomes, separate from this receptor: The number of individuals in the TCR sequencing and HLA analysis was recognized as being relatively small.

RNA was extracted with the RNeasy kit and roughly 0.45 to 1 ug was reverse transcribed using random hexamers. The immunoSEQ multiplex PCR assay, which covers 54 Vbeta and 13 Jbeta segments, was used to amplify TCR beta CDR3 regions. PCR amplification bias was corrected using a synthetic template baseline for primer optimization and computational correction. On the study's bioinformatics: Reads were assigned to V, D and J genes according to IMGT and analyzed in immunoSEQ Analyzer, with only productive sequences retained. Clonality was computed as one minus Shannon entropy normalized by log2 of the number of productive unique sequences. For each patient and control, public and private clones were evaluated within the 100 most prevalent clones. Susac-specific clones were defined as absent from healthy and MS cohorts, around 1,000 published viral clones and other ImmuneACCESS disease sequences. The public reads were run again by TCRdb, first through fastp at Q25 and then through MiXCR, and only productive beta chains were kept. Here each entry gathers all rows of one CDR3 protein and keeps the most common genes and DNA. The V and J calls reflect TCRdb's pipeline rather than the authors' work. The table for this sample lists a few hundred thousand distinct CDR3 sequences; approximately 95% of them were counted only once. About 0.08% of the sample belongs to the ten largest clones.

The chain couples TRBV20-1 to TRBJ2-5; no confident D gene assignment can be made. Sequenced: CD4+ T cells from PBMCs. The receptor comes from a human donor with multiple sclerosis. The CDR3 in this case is CSAPALRETQYF. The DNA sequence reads TGCAGTGCCCCCGCTCTCCGGGAGACCCAGTACTTC.